Below are 18 T cell receptor beta chains sequenced from a single sample in a study of T cell changes during pregnancy in multiple sclerosis (dated by TCRdb to 2018 to 2020). Receptor amplification or capture employed the immunoSEQ multiplex PCR assay. TCRdb took over this immuneACCESS table, retaining in-frame rearrangements with V and J assigned. Such tables are incomplete; in checked studies, under half of the missing clones stem from an unresolved V gene, and the remainder is unexplained. The sample data list roughly 69,000 clones, and approximately 90% of these were observed just once. The leading ten clones occupy under 1.5% of the sample. Source: peripheral blood, taken in the second trimester of pregnancy. These receptors were taken from a female donor with multiple sclerosis, enrolled in a pregnancy study.

V gene TRBV7-2 combines with J gene TRBJ1-6; the D gene is possibly TRBD1 (5 bases). Germline values: CDR1 SGHTA, CDR2 FQGNSA. Deletions cut 4 bases from V and 7 bases from J, with 5 bases between. The CDR3 spans 12 residues. Written as DNA, the CDR3 is TGTGCCAGCAGCTCAGGGAATTCACCCCTCCACTTT. Protein sequence: CASSSGNSPLHF.

This clone was found a few times. The chain joins TRBV6-6 to TRBJ2-2; D unclear. Trimming removed 0 bases from V and 3 bases from J, with 5 bases in between. The CDR3 runs to 14 residues. Germline assignment: CDR1 MNHNY and CDR2 SVGAGI (reference sequence). CDR3 in DNA: TGTGCCAGCAGTTACTCTCTCCACACCGGGGAGCTGTTTTTT. Its protein product is CASSYSLHTGELFF.

This chain connects TRBV4-2 to TRBJ1-1; D gene uncertain. The CDR3 runs 14 residues. V lost 1 base, J lost 4 bases, and 10 bases lay in between. CDR1 LGHNA and CDR2 YNFKEQ come from the germline V gene. CDR3 in DNA: TGTGCCAGCAGCCAAGTAACTTACGCCACTGAAGCTTTCTTT. Protein product: CASSQVTYATEAFF.

This chain connects TRBV19 to TRBJ2-5; the D gene is possibly TRBD2 (6 bases). Germline-derived CDR1 and CDR2 are LNHDA and SQIVND (reference sequence). CDR3 length: 14 amino acids. V lost 3 bases to trimming and J lost 7 bases, with 15 bases between them. The CDR3 region has the DNA TGTGCCAGTAGTATCCCATACTCCGGGGGGACCCAGTACTTC. Amino acids: CASSIPYSGGTQYF.

J is TRBJ2-5 and V is TRBV5-5; 8 nucleotides agree with TRBD1. The CDR3 runs to 13 residues. Germline CDR1 reads SGHKS; CDR2 reads YYEKEE (reference sequence). The V segment lost 4 bases and the J segment 3 bases; nucleotides outside the gene matches: 2. CDR3 bases: TGTGCCAGCAGCAGGGACAGGAAAGAGACCCAGTACTTC. Encoded protein: CASSRDRKETQYF.

This chain links TRBV21-1 with TRBJ1-5. TRBV21-1 has pseudogene status. The CDR3 is made up of 14 amino acids. The CDR3 is CASTRGLGNQPQHF. The CDR3 DNA follows: TGTGCCAGCACCAGAGGGCTGGGCAATCAGCCCCAGCATTTT.

The count of this clone is one. This sequence joins TRBV9 and TRBJ1-1; TRBD1 might be the D (6 bases). From germline, CDR1 is SGDLS and CDR2 YYNGEE. The CDR3 totals 14 residues. V was cut by 3 bases and J by 4 bases, with 13 bases left in between. The chain's CDR3 is CASSARQATTEAFF. The DNA for the CDR3 is TGTGCCAGCAGCGCGCGACAGGCGACCACTGAAGCTTTCTTT.

The CDR3 bases are TGTGCCAGCAGCTACGAGGGTGCTAGGAATTCACCCCTCCACTTT. This encodes CASSYEGARNSPLHF. The chain links TRBV2 to TRBJ1-6; D gene uncertain. This CDR3 contains 15 residues. Germline CDR1 and CDR2: SNHLY and FYNNEI. The V gene lost 6 bases and the J gene lost 7 bases, with 16 bases spanning the gap.

CDR3 sequence reads: CASSPSAARDTEAFF. The DNA of the CDR3 is TGTGCCAGCTCACCATCGGCAGCGAGGGACACTGAAGCTTTCTTT. The chain employs TRBV18 and TRBJ1-1, with D hard to call. The CDR3 has 15 amino acids. Germline loops: CDR1 KGHSH, CDR2 LQKENI. V gave up 2 bases and J gave up 3 bases, with 13 bases separating them.

This rearrangement joins TRBV6-6 to TRBJ2-7, with 11 bases that match TRBD1. Looked up from germline, CDR1 is MNHNY and CDR2 is SVGAGI (reference sequence). V lost 4 bases to trimming and J lost 5 bases; unmatched junction nucleotides: 4. There are 14 residues in the CDR3. DNA of the CDR3: TGTGCCAGCAGTTCGGGACAGGGGGTCAACGAGCAGTACTTC. Amino acid sequence: CASSSGQGVNEQYF.

The V gene is TRBV11-1, the J gene TRBJ2-6, with D hard to call. With 1 base removed from V and 0 bases from J, the gap between germline ends came to 4 bases. The length of the CDR3 is 15 residues. Looked up from germline, CDR1 is SGHAT and CDR2 is FQDESV (reference sequence). The CDR3 spells CASSLVLSGANVLTF. CDR3 bases: TGTGCCAGCAGCTTAGTCCTCTCTGGGGCCAACGTCCTGACTTTC.

This clone was seen a single time. The genes are TRBV5-1 and TRBJ2-5; possibly TRBD2 for D (5 bases). Trimming removed 1 base from V and 3 bases from J, with 7 bases in between. CDR3 size: 13 residues. Germline-derived CDR1 and CDR2 are SGHRS and YFSETQ. As DNA, the CDR3 is TGCGCCAGCAGCTTGACCGGGGAAGAGACCCAGTACTTC. The encoded protein is CASSLTGEETQYF.

This chain links TRBV20-1 with TRBJ2-7; maybe TRBD1 (6 bases). The V gene lost 6 bases and the J gene lost 5 bases, with 11 bases spanning the gap. The germline gives CDR1 DFQATT, CDR2 SNEGSKA (reference sequence). CDR3 length equals 11 residues. The CDR3 is CSAAQGNEQYF. In DNA, the CDR3 is TGCAGTGCCGCACAGGGAAACGAGCAGTACTTC.

This sequence joins TRBV10-3 and TRBJ1-3, with 7 bases matching TRBD1. V gave up 3 bases and J gave up 0 bases; unmatched junction bases: 2. The CDR3 is 15 amino acids. Germline CDR1 ENHRY, CDR2 SYGVKD. CDR3 loop: CAISDGTASGNTIYF. In DNA form, the CDR3 reads TGTGCCATCAGTGACGGGACAGCCTCTGGAAACACCATATATTTT.

The genes are TRBV13 and TRBJ2-5; the match to TRBD2 covers 7 bases. V shed 5 bases and J 7 bases; nucleotides not matched to a gene: 13. Per the germline V gene, CDR1 is PRHDT and CDR2 is FYEKMQ (reference sequence). CDR3 length equals 15 residues. CDR3 sequence: CASSTNDGLVGTQYF. The CDR3 DNA sequence: TGTGCCAGCAGCACCAACGACGGACTAGTTGGGACCCAGTACTTC.

This clone was seen once. The chain employs TRBV28 and TRBJ2-3; 7 nucleotides agree with TRBD1. CDR3 length equals 15 residues. V shed 2 bases, J shed 5 bases, and the junction held 7 bases outside the gene matches. The germline gives CDR1 MDHEN, CDR2 SYDVKM. For the CDR3, the DNA is TGTGCCAGCAGTTTAACGCAGGGGGTTAAAGATACGCAGTATTTT. This encodes CASSLTQGVKDTQYF.

V usage is TRBV7-9 and J usage is TRBJ2-3; D unresolved. Looked up from germline, CDR1 is SEHNR and CDR2 is FQNEAQ (reference sequence). This CDR3 is built from 14 residues. V was cut by 5 bases and J by 2 bases, with 11 bases left in between. CDR3 nucleotides: TGTGCCAGCAGCAACTCTAACCCCACAGATACGCAGTATTTT. Protein: CASSNSNPTDTQYF. The full variable domain, in which reference TRBV7-9 and TRBJ2-3 provide the parts outside the CDR3, is DTGVSQNPRHKITKRGQNVTFRCDPISEHNRLYWYRQTLGQGPEFLTYFQNEAQLEKSRLLSDRFSAERPKGSFSTLEIQRTEQGDSAMYLCASSNSNPTDTQYFGPGTRLTVL.

This chain uses TRBV19 with TRBJ1-1; D is unclear. V shed 3 bases and J shed 5 bases, with 10 bases lying between them. Germline lookup yields CDR1 LNHDA and CDR2 SQIVND (reference sequence). This CDR3 is built from 13 residues. The CDR3 sequence: CASSISHKTEAFF. CDR3 sequence (DNA): TGTGCCAGTAGTATCTCACATAAGACTGAAGCTTTCTTT.